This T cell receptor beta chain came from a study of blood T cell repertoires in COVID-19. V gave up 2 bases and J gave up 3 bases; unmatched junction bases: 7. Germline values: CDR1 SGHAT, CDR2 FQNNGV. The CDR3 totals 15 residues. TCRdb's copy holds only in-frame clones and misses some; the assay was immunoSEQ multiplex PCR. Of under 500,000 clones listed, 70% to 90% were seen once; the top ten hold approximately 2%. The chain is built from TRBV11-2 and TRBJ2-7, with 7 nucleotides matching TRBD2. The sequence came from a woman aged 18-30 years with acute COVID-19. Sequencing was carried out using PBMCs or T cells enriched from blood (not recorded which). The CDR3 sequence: CASSLWTSRVYEQYF. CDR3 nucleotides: TGTGCCAGCAGCTTATGGACTAGTAGGGTCTACGAGCAGTACTTC. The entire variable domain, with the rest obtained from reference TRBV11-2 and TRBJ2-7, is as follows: EAGVAQSPRYKIIEKRQSVAFWCNPISGHATLYWYQQILGQGPKLLIQFQNNGVVDDSQLPKDRFSAERLKGVDSTLKIQPAKLEDSAVYLCASSLWTSRVYEQYFGPGTRLTVT.